The rows below give T cell receptor beta chains drawn from one sample of a study of human thymus T cells. The assay was immunoSEQ multiplex PCR, and TCRdb's table has in-frame clones only and misses some. Altogether some 120,000 clones are present, around 94% being singletons, with the ten largest covering around 0.025%. The material sequenced was thymus tissue. These receptors all stem from a boy under three years old with a congenital heart defect but otherwise immunologically healthy. The CDR3 runs from the conserved cysteine through the conserved F or W. The D gene is left open where the match is weak. Clone size, where shown, is once, few, many, or a class for clones that have expanded.

d_call	v_call	j_call	clone_size	cdr3_nt	cdr3_aa
TRBD2	TRBV7-3	TRBJ2-3	once	TGTGCCAGCAGCCTAGCGGGGGGGCCCGGAGATACGCAGTATTTT	CASSLAGGPGDTQYF
.	TRBV7-3	TRBJ1-2	.	TGTGCCAGCAGCCCCGGAGTACACTATGGCTACACCTTC	CASSPGVHYGYTF
.	TRBV5-8	TRBJ2-7	.	TGTGCCAGCAGAGAGGGATACGAGCAGTACTTC	CASREGYEQYF
.	TRBV7-2	TRBJ2-5	once	TGTGCCAGCAGCCCCCGCGATCTAGAGACCCAGTACTTC	CASSPRDLETQYF
.	TRBV7-2	TRBJ2-2	.	TGTGCCAGCAGCTTGGCTTGGAGAACCGGGGAGCTGTTTTTT	CASSLAWRTGELFF
TRBD2	TRBV11-2	TRBJ2-3	.	TGTGCCAGCAGCGCGGGGGGAGGGCGCACAGATACGCAGTATTTT	CASSAGGGRTDTQYF
TRBD1	TRBV10-3	TRBJ2-6	.	TGTGCCATCAGCGAGGACAGGGCGACTGGGGCCAACGTCCTGACTTTC	CAISEDRATGANVLTF
.	TRBV25-1	TRBJ1-2	.	TGTGCCACATCCTTCGAAGACAGGAGAGGAGGATATGGCTACACCTTC	CATSFEDRRGGYGYTF
TRBD1	TRBV2	TRBJ2-3	.	TGTGCCAGCAGCGCCAAGAAGGACAGGGCGATAATTAGAGATACGCAGTATTTT	CASSAKKDRAIIRDTQYF
.	TRBV5-6	TRBJ1-1	.	TGTGCCAGCAGCGCCCGGGACACCTCCTTTCCTAGGAACACTGAAGCTTTCTTT	CASSARDTSFPRNTEAFF
.	TRBV28	TRBJ1-1	.	TGTGCCAGCAGTTTAGGCACGGGCGGGGGACGATTTCCCGTGAACACTGAAGCTTTCTTT	CASSLGTGGGRFPVNTEAFF
.	TRBV25-1	TRBJ2-1	.	TGTGCCAGCAGATCACCGGGACACAACTACAATGAGCAGTTCTTC	CASRSPGHNYNEQFF
TRBD1	TRBV11-3	TRBJ2-2	.	TGTGCCAGCAGCCCAATCTCCGGGACAGGGATCGTCGGGGAGCTGTTTTTT	CASSPISGTGIVGELFF
TRBD2	TRBV27	TRBJ2-3	once	TGTGCCACCCTGCAGCATAAGCGGGGGGGCCTGACAGATACGCAGTATTTT	CATLQHKRGGLTDTQYF
TRBD2	TRBV4-1	TRBJ2-5	.	TGCGCCAGCAGCCCTGGGGGAAGCTTCCCTAGCGGAGGCCAGTACTTC	CASSPGGSFPSGGQYF
.	TRBV2	TRBJ1-5	.	TGTGCCAGCAGTAAAACTCCTGGGAGCAATCAGCCCCAGCATTTT	CASSKTPGSNQPQHF
TRBD2	TRBV5-1	TRBJ2-3	.	TGCGCCAGCAGCTTACTAGCGGGGGAAAGAGGTAGCACAGATACGCAGTATTTT	CASSLLAGERGSTDTQYF
.	TRBV6-1	TRBJ1-3	.	TGTGCCAGCAGGGGGGGCGCGTCTGGAAACACCATATATTTT	CASRGGASGNTIYF
.	TRBV18	TRBJ2-7	.	TGTGCCAGCTCTCACGTAAACAGGGGGGGAGACGAGCAGTACTTC	CASSHVNRGGDEQYF
.	TRBV4-3	TRBJ2-1	.	TGCGCCAGCAGCCACCTTAAAAACAATGAGCAGTTCTTC	CASSHLKNNEQFF
.	TRBV27	TRBJ2-7	once	TGTGCCAGCAGTTTGAGGGGAGCTCAGGGCCACGAGCAGTACTTC	CASSLRGAQGHEQYF
TRBD1	TRBV7-4	TRBJ1-4	.	TGTGCCAGCAGCCTGGACAGGGCGCCTAATGAAAAACTGTTTTTT	CASSLDRAPNEKLFF
TRBD2	TRBV6-5	TRBJ2-1	.	TGTGCCAGCAGTTACCATAGCGGGGGCCAGGTCAATGAGCAGTTCTTC	CASSYHSGGQVNEQFF
TRBD1	TRBV5-1	TRBJ2-5	.	TGCGCCAGCAGCCCTGGGACAGAACAAGAGACCCAGTACTTC	CASSPGTEQETQYF
.	TRBV4-3	TRBJ2-7	.	TGCGCCAGCAGCCAGTCTGTCTTAGGTGGGGAGCAGTACTTC	CASSQSVLGGEQYF
.	TRBV11-3	TRBJ2-5	.	TGTGCCAGCAGCTTAGTACGAGTAAGGAGCGGTCAAGAGACCCAGTACTTC	CASSLVRVRSGQETQYF
.	TRBV7-9	TRBJ1-4	.	TGTGCCAGCAGCCCCACGGGGCCGAGTGAAAAACTGTTTTTT	CASSPTGPSEKLFF
TRBD2	TRBV5-5	TRBJ2-1	.	TGTGCCAGCAGCTTGGAACTAACTAGCGGGGGCTCCTCCTACAATGAGCAGTTCTTC	CASSLELTSGGSSYNEQFF
.	TRBV28	TRBJ2-7	.	TGTGCCAGCAGAAGTTCGCACAGCTACTTCTTTTACGAGCAGTACTTC	CASRSSHSYFFYEQYF
.	TRBV5-1	TRBJ1-6	.	TGCGCCAGCAGCTTAACCGGTAATTCACCCCTCCACTTT	CASSLTGNSPLHF
.	TRBV19	TRBJ1-5	.	TGTGCCAGTACTCCCTTGGGACCTACGGTCAATCAGCCCCAGCATTTT	CASTPLGPTVNQPQHF
.	TRBV29-1	TRBJ2-5	once	TGCAGCGTTGTTCTCGCGCAAGAGACCCAGTACTTC	CSVVLAQETQYF
.	TRBV14	TRBJ1-2	.	TGTGCCAGCAGCCCCATAAGTCAGGACAGATCCTATGGCTACACCTTC	CASSPISQDRSYGYTF
TRBD1	TRBV11-2	TRBJ1-2	.	TGTGCCAGCAGCTCCCCCCTGGACAGGGGGAGGTATGGCTACACCTTC	CASSSPLDRGRYGYTF
TRBD2	TRBV5-4	TRBJ2-3	.	TGTGCCAGCAGCTTCACAGCGGGGGGAATTCCTAGCACAGATACGCAGTATTTT	CASSFTAGGIPSTDTQYF
.	TRBV2	TRBJ1-1	.	TGTGCCAGCAGTACAGGGTCCTCGAGGAAAGCTTTCTTT	CASSTGSSRKAFF
TRBD1	TRBV6-4	TRBJ1-2	.	TGTGCCAGCAGTGACCGACAGGGCATCGGCTACACCTTC	CASSDRQGIGYTF
TRBD1	TRBV11-3	TRBJ1-3	.	TGTGCCAGCAGCGATCAACCCGGACAGGGGACAAACACCATATATTTT	CASSDQPGQGTNTIYF
TRBD1	TRBV28	TRBJ2-7	.	TGTGCCAGCAGTTGGGACAGGGCACCTGGCGAGCAGTACTTC	CASSWDRAPGEQYF
TRBD1	TRBV5-1	TRBJ2-1	.	TGCGCCAGCAGCGTGCGAGGGGGCCATGAGCAGTTCTTC	CASSVRGGHEQFF
TRBD2	TRBV7-9	TRBJ2-5	.	TGTGCCAGCAGCTTACGGCTAGCGGGGGGGATAGAAGAGACCCAGTACTTC	CASSLRLAGGIEETQYF
TRBD2	TRBV5-1	TRBJ2-7	.	TGCGCCAGCAGCTTGGCTCTAGCGGGGGGCGAGCAGTACTTC	CASSLALAGGEQYF
.	TRBV18	TRBJ1-4	.	TGTGCCAGCTCATCACGAGTGGACGTTGATGAAAAACTGTTTTTT	CASSSRVDVDEKLFF
.	TRBV2	TRBJ1-5	.	TGTGCCAGCAGTGCAGGGGACGGTCCTAGGGGCAATCAGCCCCAGCATTTT	CASSAGDGPRGNQPQHF
.	TRBV6-5	TRBJ1-1	.	TGTGCCAGCAGACCCGGGGACTTGGTCAACACTGAAGCTTTCTTT	CASRPGDLVNTEAFF
TRBD1	TRBV5-6	TRBJ1-3	.	TGTGCCAGCAGCGGCCGGACAGGGCTTTTTAGCTCTGGAAACACCATATATTTT	CASSGRTGLFSSGNTIYF
.	TRBV5-6	TRBJ1-3	.	TGTGCCAGCAGCCGGAACAGGATCCACTCTGGAAACACCATATATTTT	CASSRNRIHSGNTIYF
.	TRBV11-2	TRBJ1-2	.	TGTGCCAGCAGCTTAGATAATTTCGGTGGGGTCTATGGCTACACCTTC	CASSLDNFGGVYGYTF
.	TRBV11-3	TRBJ1-1	.	TGTGCCAGCGGTATTACGGACACTGAAGCTTTCTTT	CASGITDTEAFF
TRBD2	TRBV9	TRBJ2-1	.	TGTGCCAGCAGCGTAGAAAAGGGGCTAGCGGGCTCCAATGAGCAGTTCTTC	CASSVEKGLAGSNEQFF
.	TRBV7-2	TRBJ2-1	.	TGTGCCAGCAGCTTAGCTAGGGGCTCCTACAATGAGCAGTTCTTC	CASSLARGSYNEQFF
.	TRBV6-4	TRBJ1-2	.	TGTGCCAGCAGCGAGGTTTACTGGGGCTACACCTTC	CASSEVYWGYTF
.	TRBV27	TRBJ2-5	.	TGTGCCAGCAGTTTATCGCCCGAGAGCGGGGAGACCCAGTACTTC	CASSLSPESGETQYF
.	TRBV27	TRBJ2-1	.	TGTGCCAGCAGTCCCACCCGGGGGATAGTCCTGGGAGACAATGAGCAGTTCTTC	CASSPTRGIVLGDNEQFF